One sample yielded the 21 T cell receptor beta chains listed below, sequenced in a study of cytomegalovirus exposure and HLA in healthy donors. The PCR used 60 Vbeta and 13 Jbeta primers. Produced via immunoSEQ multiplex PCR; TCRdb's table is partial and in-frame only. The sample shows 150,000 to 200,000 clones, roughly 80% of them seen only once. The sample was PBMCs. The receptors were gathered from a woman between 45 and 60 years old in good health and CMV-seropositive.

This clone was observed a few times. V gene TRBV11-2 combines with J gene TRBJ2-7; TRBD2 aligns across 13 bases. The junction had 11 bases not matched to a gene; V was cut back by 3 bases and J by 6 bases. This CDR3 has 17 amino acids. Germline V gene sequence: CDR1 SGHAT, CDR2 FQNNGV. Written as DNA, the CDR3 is TGTGCCAGCAGCTTCGGACTAGCGGGGGATTTGGGGGCCGAGCAGTACTTC. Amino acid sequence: CASSFGLAGDLGAEQYF.

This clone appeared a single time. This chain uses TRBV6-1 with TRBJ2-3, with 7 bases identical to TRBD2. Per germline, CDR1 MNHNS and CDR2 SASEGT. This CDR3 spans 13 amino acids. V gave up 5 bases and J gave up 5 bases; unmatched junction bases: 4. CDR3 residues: CASSMWGGDTQYF. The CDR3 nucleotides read TGTGCCAGCAGTATGTGGGGGGGAGATACGCAGTATTTT.

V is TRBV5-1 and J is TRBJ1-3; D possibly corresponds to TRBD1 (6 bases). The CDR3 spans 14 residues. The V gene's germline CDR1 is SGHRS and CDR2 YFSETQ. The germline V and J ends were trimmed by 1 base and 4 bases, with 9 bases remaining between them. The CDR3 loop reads CASSLTGFGNTIYF. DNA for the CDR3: TGCGCCAGCAGCTTGACAGGGTTCGGAAACACCATATATTTT.

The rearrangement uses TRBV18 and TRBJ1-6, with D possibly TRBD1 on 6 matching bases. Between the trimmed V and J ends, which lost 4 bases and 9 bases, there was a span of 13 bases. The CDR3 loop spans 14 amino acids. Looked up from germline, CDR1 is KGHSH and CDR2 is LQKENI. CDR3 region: CASSLDRTGSPLHF. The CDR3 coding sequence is TGTGCCAGCTCACTAGACAGGACGGGTTCACCCCTCCACTTT.

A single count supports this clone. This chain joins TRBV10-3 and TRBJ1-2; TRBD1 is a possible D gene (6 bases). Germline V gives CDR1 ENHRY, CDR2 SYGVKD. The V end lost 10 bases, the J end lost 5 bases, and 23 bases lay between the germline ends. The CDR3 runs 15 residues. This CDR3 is CATLEWTAGRYGYTF. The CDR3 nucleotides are TGTGCCACCCTGGAATGGACAGCGGGAAGGTATGGCTACACCTTC.

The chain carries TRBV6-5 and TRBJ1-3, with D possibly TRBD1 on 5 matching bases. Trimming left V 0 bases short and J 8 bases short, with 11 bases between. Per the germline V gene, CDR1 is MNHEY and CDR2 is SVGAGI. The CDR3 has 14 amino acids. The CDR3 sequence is CASSYSWGRDTIYF. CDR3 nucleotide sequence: TGTGCCAGCAGTTACTCATGGGGCCGAGACACCATATATTTT.

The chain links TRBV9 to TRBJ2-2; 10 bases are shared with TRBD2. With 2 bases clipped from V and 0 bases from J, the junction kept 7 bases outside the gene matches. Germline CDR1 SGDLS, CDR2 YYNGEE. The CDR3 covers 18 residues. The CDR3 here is CASSVVAGGPTNTGELFF. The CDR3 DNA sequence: TGTGCCAGCAGCGTCGTAGCGGGGGGTCCAACGAACACCGGGGAGCTGTTTTTT.

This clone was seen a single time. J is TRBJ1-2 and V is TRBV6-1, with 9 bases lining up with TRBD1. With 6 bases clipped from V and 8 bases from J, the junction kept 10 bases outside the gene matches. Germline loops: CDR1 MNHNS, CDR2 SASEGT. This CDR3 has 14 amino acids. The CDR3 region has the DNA TGTGCCAGCAGGGGGACAGGGCGCGCGTCGGGCTACACCTTC. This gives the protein CASRGTGRASGYTF.

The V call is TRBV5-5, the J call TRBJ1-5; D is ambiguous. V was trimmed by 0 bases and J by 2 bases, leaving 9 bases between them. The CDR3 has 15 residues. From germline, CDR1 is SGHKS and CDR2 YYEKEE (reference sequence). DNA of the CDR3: TGTGCCAGCAGCTTGGCGGTGAGAGGCAATCAGCCCCAGCATTTT. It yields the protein CASSLAVRGNQPQHF.

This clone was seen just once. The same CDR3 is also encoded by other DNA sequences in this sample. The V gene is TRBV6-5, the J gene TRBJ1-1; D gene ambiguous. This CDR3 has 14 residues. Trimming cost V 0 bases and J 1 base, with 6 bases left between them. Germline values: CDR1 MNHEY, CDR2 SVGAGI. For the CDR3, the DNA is TGTGCCAGCAGTTACTCGAGGAGGAACACTGAAGCTTTCTTT. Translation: CASSYSRRNTEAFF.

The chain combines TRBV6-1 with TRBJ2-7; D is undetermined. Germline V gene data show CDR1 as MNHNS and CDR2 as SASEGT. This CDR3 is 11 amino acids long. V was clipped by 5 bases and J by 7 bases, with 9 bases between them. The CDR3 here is CASSPASEQYF. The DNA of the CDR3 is TGTGCCAGCAGTCCTGCGTCGGAGCAGTACTTC.

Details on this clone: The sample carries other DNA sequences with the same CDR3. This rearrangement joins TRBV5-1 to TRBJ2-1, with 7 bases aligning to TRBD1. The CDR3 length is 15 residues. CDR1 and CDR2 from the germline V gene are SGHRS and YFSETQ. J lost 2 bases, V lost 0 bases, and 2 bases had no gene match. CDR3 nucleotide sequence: TGCGCCAGCAGCTTGGGACAGGGCCCCTACAATGAGCAGTTCTTC. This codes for CASSLGQGPYNEQFF.

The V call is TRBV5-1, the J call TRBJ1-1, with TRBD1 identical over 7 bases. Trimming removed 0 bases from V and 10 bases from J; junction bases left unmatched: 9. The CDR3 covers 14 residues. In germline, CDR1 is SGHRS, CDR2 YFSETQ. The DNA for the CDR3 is TGCGCCAGCAGCTTGGAATTGGAGGGGGCGTCAGCTTTCTTT. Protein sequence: CASSLELEGASAFF.

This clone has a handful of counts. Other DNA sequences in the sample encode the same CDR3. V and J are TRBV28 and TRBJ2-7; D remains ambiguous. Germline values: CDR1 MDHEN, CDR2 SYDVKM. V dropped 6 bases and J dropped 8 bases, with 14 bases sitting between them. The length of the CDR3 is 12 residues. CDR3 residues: CASSSRRGQQYF. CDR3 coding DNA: TGTGCCAGCAGCTCCCGTCGAGGTCAGCAGTACTTC.

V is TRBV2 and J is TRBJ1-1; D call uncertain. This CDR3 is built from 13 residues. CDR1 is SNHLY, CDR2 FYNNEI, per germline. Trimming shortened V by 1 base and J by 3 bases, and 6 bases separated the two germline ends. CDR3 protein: CASSEVADTEAFF. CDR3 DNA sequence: TGTGCCAGCAGTGAAGTTGCGGACACTGAAGCTTTCTTT.

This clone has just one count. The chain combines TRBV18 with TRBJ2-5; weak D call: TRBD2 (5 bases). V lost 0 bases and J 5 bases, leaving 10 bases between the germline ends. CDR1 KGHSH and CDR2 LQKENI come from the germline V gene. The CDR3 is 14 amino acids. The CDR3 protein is CASSPPGMGETQYF. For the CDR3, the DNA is TGTGCCAGCTCACCACCCGGGATGGGGGAGACCCAGTACTTC. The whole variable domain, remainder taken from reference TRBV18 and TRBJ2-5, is NAGVMQNPRHLVRRRGQEARLRCSPMKGHSHVYWYRQLPEEGLKFMVYLQKENIIDESGMPKERFSAEFPKEGPSILRIQQVVRGDSAAYFCASSPPGMGETQYFGPGTRLLVL.

As DNA, the CDR3 is TGCGCCAGCAGCTCCGACAGGGCTGGGAATGAGCAGTTCTTC. This sequence encodes CASSSDRAGNEQFF. V and J are TRBV5-1 and TRBJ2-1; 7 bases match TRBD1. This CDR3 region has 14 residues. J was trimmed by 7 bases and V by 3 bases; bases with no gene match: 7. The germline CDR1 and CDR2 sequences are SGHRS and YFSETQ.

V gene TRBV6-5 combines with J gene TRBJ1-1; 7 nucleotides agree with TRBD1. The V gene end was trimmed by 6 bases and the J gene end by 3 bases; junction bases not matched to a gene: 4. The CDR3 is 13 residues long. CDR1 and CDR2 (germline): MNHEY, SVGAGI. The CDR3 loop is CASSEGADTEAFF. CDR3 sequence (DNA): TGTGCCAGCAGCGAGGGGGCAGACACTGAAGCTTTCTTT.

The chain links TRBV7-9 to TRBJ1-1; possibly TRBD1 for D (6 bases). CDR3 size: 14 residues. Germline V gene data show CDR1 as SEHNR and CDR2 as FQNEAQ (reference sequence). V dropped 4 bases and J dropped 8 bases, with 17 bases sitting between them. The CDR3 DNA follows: TGTGCCAGCAGCTCTGACAGGCATGCGTTAGAAGCTTTCTTT. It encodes CASSSDRHALEAFF. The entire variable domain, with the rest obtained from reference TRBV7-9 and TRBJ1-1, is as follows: DTGVSQNPRHKITKRGQNVTFRCDPISEHNRLYWYRQTLGQGPEFLTYFQNEAQLEKSRLLSDRFSAERPKGSFSTLEIQRTEQGDSAMYLCASSSDRHALEAFFGQGTRLTVV.

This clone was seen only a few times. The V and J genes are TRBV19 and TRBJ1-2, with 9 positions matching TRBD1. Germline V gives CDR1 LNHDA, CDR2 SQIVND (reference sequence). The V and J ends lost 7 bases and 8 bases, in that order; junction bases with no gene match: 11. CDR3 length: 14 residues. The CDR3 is CASTGQGPFGGYTF. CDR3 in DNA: TGTGCCAGTACAGGACAGGGGCCCTTCGGGGGCTACACCTTC.

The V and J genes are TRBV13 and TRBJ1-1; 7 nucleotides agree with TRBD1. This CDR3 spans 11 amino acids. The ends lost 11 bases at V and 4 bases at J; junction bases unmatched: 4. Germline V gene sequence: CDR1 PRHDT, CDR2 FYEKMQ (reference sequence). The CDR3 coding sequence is TGTGCCTATCCAGGGGGCACTGAAGCTTTCTTT. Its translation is CAYPGGTEAFF.